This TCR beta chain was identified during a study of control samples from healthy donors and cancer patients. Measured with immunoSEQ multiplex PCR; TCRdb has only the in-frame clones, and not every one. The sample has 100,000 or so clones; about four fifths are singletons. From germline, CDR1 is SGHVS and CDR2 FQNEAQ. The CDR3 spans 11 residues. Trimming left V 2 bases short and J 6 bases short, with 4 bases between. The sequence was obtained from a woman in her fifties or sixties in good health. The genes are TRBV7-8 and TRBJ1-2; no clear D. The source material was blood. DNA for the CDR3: TGTGCCAGCAGCTTATTGGATGGCTACACCTTC. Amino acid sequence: CASSLLDGYTF.